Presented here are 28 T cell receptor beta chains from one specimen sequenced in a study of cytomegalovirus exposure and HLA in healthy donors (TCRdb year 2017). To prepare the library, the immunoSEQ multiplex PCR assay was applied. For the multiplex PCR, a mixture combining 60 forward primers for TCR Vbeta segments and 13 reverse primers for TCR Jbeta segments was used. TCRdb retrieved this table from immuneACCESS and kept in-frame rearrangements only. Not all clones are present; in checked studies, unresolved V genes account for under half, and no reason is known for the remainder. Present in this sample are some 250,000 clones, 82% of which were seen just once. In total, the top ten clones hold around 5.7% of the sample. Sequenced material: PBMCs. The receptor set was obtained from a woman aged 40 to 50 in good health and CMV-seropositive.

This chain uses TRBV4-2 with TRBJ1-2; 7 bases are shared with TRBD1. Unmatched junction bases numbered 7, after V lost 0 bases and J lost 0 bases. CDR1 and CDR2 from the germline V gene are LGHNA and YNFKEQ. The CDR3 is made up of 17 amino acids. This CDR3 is CASSQDTLGGSNYGYTF. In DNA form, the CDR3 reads TGTGCCAGCAGCCAAGATACCCTAGGGGGCTCTAACTATGGCTACACCTTC.

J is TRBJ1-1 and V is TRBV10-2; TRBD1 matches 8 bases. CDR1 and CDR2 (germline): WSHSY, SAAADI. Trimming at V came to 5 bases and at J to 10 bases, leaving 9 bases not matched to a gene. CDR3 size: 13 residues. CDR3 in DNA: TGCGCCAGCAGTACGGACAGGGACAGGATAGCTTTCTTT. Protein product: CASSTDRDRIAFF.

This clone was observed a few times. As DNA, the CDR3 is TGTGCCAGCAGCGGGACGATCCTAGCGGATAGCTCCTACAATGAGCAGTTCTTC. Residues: CASSGTILADSSYNEQFF. The rearrangement links TRBV9 to TRBJ2-1; 7 bases agree with TRBD2. Per germline, CDR1 SGDLS and CDR2 YYNGEE. Losses at the gene ends were 3 bases for V and 0 bases for J; bases not matched to a gene: 12. The CDR3 extends over 18 amino acids.

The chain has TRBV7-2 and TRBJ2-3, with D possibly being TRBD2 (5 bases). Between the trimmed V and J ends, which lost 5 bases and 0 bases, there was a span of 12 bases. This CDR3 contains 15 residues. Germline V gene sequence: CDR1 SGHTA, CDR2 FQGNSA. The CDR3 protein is CASSPQAESTDTQYF. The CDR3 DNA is TGTGCCAGCAGCCCCCAAGCGGAGAGCACAGATACGCAGTATTTT.

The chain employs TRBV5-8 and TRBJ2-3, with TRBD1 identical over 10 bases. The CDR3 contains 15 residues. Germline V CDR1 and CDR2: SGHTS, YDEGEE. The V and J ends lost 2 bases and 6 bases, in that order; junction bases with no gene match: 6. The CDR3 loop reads CASSFGTGVPDTQYF. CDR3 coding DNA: TGTGCCAGCAGCTTTGGGACAGGGGTACCGGATACGCAGTATTTT.

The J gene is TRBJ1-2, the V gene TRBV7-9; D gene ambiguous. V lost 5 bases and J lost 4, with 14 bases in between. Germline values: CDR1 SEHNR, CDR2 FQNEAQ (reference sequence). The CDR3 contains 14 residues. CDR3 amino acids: CASSRTLELYGYTF. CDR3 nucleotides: TGTGCCAGCAGCCGGACTCTGGAGCTCTATGGCTACACCTTC.

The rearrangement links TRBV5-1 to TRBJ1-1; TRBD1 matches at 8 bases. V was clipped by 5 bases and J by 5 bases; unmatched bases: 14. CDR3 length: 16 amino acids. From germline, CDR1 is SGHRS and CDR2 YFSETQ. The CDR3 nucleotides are TGCGCCAGCAGTTATACAGGGGGAGGTCTTGTTACTGAAGCTTTCTTT. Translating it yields CASSYTGGGLVTEAFF.

CDR3 DNA: TGTGCCCACCAGCAGTGGTTTTTTGGGGCAGGGGAAAACACCGGGGAGCTGTTTTTT. Translation gives CAHQQWFFGAGENTGELFF. The chain is built from TRBV28 and TRBJ2-2, with D possibly TRBD1 on 6 matching bases. Trimming removed 11 bases from V and 2 bases from J, with 30 bases in between. In germline, CDR1 is MDHEN, CDR2 SYDVKM. The CDR3 sequence is 19 residues long.

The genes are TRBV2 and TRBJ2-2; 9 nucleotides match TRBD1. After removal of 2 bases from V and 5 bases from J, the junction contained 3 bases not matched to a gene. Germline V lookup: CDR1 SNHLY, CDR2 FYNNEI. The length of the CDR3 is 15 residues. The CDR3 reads CASSEYGTGTGELFF. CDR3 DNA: TGTGCCAGCAGTGAATATGGGACAGGGACCGGGGAGCTGTTTTTT.

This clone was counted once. CDR3 sequence reads: CASSAGVVGGHSYNEQFF. CDR3 coding DNA: TGTGCCAGCAGCGCGGGCGTCGTTGGGGGCCACTCCTACAATGAGCAGTTCTTC. The chain joins TRBV11-2 to TRBJ2-1; tentative D call: TRBD1 (6 bases). Trimming left V 5 bases short and J 0 bases short, with 20 bases between. The CDR3 is 18 amino acids. CDR1 and CDR2 (germline): SGHAT, FQNNGV.

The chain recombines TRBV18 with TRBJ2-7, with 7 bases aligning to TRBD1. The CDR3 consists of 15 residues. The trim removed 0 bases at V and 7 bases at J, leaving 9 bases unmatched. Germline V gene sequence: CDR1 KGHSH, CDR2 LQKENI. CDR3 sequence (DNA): TGTGCCAGCTCACCACCGGGGACAGTCGGTGGGGAGCAGTACTTC. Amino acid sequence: CASSPPGTVGGEQYF.

CDR3 in amino acids: CASSLGTSGDNEQFF. CDR3 DNA sequence: TGCGCCAGCAGCTTGGGGACTAGCGGAGACAATGAGCAGTTCTTC. This chain joins TRBV5-1 and TRBJ2-1, with 10 bases fitting TRBD2. In germline, CDR1 is SGHRS, CDR2 YFSETQ. Germline trimming cut 0 bases from V and 5 bases from J; bases unmatched to any gene: 2. The CDR3 consists of 15 residues.

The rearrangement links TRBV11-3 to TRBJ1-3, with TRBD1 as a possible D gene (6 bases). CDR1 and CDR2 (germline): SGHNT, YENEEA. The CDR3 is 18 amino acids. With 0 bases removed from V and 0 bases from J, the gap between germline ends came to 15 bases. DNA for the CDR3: TGTGCCAGCAGCTTAGACCGTGGGGGCGTTGACTCTGGAAACACCATATATTTT. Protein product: CASSLDRGGVDSGNTIYF. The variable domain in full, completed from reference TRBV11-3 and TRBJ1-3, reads EAGVVQSPRYKIIEKKQPVAFWCNPISGHNTLYWYLQNLGQGPELLIRYENEEAVDDSQLPKDRFSAERLKGVDSTLKIQPAELGDSAVYLCASSLDRGGVDSGNTIYFGEGSWLTVV.

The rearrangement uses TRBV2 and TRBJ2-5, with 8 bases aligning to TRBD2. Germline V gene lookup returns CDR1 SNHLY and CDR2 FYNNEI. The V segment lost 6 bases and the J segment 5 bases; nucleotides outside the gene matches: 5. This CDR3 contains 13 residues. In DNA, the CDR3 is TGTGCCAGCAGCGGACTAGCCCGTGAGACCCAGTACTTC. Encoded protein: CASSGLARETQYF. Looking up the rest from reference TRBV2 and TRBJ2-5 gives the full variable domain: EPEVTQTPSHQVTQMGQEVILRCVPISNHLYFYWYRQILGQKVEFLVSFYNNEISEKSEIFDDQFSVERPDGSNFTLKIRSTKLEDSAMYFCASSGLARETQYFGPGTRLLVL.

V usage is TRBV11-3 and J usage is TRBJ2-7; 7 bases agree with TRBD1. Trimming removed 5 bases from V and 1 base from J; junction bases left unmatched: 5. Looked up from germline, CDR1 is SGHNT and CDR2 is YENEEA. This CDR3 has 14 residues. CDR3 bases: TGTGCCAGCAGCAAGACAGGGCCATCCTACGAGCAGTACTTC. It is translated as CASSKTGPSYEQYF.

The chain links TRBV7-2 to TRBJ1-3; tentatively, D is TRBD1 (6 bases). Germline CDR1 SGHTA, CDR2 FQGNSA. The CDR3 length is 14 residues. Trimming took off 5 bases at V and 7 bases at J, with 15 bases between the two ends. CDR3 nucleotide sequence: TGTGCCAGCAGCGCCAGGGGTCAGAGGAACACCATATATTTT. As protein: CASSARGQRNTIYF.

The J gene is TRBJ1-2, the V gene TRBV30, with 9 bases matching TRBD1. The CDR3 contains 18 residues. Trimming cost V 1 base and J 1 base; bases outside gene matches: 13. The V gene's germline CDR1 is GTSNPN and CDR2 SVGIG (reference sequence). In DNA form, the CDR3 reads TGTGCCTGGAGTGACGAAGCCGGGACAGGGAACGGTAACTATGGCTACACCTTC. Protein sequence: CAWSDEAGTGNGNYGYTF.

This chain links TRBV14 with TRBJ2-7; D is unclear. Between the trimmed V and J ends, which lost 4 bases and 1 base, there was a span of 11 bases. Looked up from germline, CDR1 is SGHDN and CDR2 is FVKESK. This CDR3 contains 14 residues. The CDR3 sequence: CASSRFSVSYEQYF. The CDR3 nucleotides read TGTGCCAGCAGCCGGTTTTCAGTTTCCTACGAGCAGTACTTC.

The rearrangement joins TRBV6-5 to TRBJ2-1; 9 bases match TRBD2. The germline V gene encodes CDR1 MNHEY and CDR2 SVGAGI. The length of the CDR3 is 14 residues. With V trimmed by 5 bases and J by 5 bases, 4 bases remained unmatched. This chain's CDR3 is CASSRGRANNEQFF. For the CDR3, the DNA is TGTGCCAGCAGTCGCGGGAGGGCCAACAATGAGCAGTTCTTC.

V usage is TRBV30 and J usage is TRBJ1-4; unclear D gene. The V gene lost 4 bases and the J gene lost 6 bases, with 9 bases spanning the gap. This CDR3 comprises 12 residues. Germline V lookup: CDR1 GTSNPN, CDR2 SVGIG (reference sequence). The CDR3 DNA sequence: TGTGCCTGGAATCAGCGCGATGAAAAACTGTTTTTT. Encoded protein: CAWNQRDEKLFF. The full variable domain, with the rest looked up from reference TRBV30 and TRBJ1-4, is SQTIHQWPATLVQPVGSPLSLECTVEGTSNPNLYWYRQAAGRGLQLLFYSVGIGQISSEVPQNLSASRPQDRQFILSSKKLLLSDSGFYLCAWNQRDEKLFFGSGTQLSVL.

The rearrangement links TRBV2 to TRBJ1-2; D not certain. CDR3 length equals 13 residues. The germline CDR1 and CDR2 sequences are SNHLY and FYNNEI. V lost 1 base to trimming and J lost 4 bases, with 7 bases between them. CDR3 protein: CASSEEQPYGYTF. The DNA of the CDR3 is TGTGCCAGCAGTGAAGAACAGCCCTATGGCTACACCTTC.

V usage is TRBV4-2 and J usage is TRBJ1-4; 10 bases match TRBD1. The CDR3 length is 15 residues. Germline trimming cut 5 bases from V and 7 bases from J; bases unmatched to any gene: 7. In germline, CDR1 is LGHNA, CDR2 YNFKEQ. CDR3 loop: CASSTTTGGGEKLFF. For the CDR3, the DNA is TGTGCCAGCAGCACTACGACAGGGGGCGGTGAAAAACTGTTTTTT.

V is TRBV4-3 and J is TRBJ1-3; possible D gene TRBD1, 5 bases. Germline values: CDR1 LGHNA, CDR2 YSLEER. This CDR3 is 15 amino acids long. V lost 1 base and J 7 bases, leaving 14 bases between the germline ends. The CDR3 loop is CASSQGRGRVNTIYF. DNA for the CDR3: TGCGCCAGCAGCCAAGGGAGGGGCAGGGTGAACACCATATATTTT.

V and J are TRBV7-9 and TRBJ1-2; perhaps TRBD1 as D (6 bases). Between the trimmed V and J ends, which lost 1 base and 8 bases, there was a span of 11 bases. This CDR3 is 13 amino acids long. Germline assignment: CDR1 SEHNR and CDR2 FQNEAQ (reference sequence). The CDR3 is CASSLEGGRGYTF. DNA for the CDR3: TGTGCCAGCAGCTTAGAAGGGGGTAGGGGCTACACCTTC. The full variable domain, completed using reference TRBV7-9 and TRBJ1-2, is DTGVSQNPRHKITKRGQNVTFRCDPISEHNRLYWYRQTLGQGPEFLTYFQNEAQLEKSRLLSDRFSAERPKGSFSTLEIQRTEQGDSAMYLCASSLEGGRGYTFGSGTRLTVV.

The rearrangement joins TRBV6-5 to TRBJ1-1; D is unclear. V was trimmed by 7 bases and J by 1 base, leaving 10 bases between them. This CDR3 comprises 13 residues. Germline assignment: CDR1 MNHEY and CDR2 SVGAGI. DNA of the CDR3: TGTGCCAGCACCGTGACATGGAACACTGAAGCTTTCTTT. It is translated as CASTVTWNTEAFF.

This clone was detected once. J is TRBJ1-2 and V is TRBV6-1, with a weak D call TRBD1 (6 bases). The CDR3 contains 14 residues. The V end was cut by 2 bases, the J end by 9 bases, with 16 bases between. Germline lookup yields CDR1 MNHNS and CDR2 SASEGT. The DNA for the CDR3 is TGTGCCAGCAGTGAACGACAGGCCTACGGCAGCTACACCTTC. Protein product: CASSERQAYGSYTF.

This CDR3 reads CASRLGTNSYEQYF. The CDR3, as DNA: TGTGCCAGCCGCCTCGGGACAAACTCCTACGAGCAGTACTTC. The chain uses TRBV21-1 and TRBJ2-7; whether TRBD1, the table's D call, matches the DNA was not checked. TRBV21-1 constitutes a pseudogene. This CDR3 region has 14 residues.

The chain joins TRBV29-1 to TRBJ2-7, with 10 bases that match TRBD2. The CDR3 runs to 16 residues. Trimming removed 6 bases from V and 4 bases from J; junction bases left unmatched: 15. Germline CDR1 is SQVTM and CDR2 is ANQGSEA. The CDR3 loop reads CSVSLSPASGSYEQYF. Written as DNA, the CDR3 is TGCAGCGTCTCTCTAAGTCCGGCTAGCGGGAGTTACGAGCAGTACTTC.